This is a list of T cell receptor beta chains from one sample in a study of long-term antiretroviral therapy in people with HIV. Method: immunoSEQ multiplex PCR; TCRdb's copy keeps in-frame clones and lacks some. Seen here are more than 25,000 clones, more than 75% observed once, and the top ten hold 1%. The material was unsorted PBMCs, obtained 2 years after starting antiretroviral therapy. The receptors stem from a middle-aged man with HIV. CDR3s include the opening cysteine and the closing phenylalanine or tryptophan. The order of the fields is J gene, D gene, clone size, V gene, CDR3 DNA, CDR3 protein. The D gene is left open where the match is weak. For some rows the clone size is stated as once, few or many, or as a class when expanded; others skip it.

>TRBJ2-3|-|-|TRBV27
TGTGCCAGCAGTTATGCTGATACGCAGTATTTT
CASSYADTQYF
>TRBJ1-2|-|few|TRBV5-4
TGTGCCAGCAGCTTGGAACCGTCTAACTATGGCTACACCTTC
CASSLEPSNYGYTF
>TRBJ1-2|-|-|TRBV29-1
TGCAGCGTAGACGCTAGTGGCTACACCTTC
CSVDASGYTF
>TRBJ1-5|TRBD1|-|TRBV6-5
TGTGCCAGCAGGCCAGGGGGAGTCAATCAGCCCCAGCATTTT
CASRPGGVNQPQHF
>TRBJ2-7|-|-|TRBV5-6
TGTGCCAGCAGCTTGGGTGGGCCGGGGGAGCAGTACTTC
CASSLGGPGEQYF
>TRBJ2-4|TRBD2|-|TRBV11-3
TGTGCCAGCAGCTTAGACGGGGAGGGAGCCAAAAACATTCAGTACTTC
CASSLDGEGAKNIQYF
>TRBJ2-7|-|-|TRBV7-7
TGTGCTAGCAGCTCCTCTAGCGAACCCTACGAGCAGTACTTC
CASSSSSEPYEQYF
>TRBJ1-6|-|-|TRBV27
TGTGCCAGCAGTTTAAAAGGGAGCTCCTATAATTCACCCCTCCACTTT
CASSLKGSSYNSPLHF
>TRBJ1-1|-|-|TRBV9
TGTGCCAGCAGCCTATTTGACACTGAAGCTTTCTTT
CASSLFDTEAFF
>TRBJ1-1|-|-|TRBV18
TGTGCCAGCTCACCCCTGTCCGCCTCTGAAACGGCCGAAGCTTTCTTT
CASSPLSASETAEAFF
>TRBJ1-5|-|-|TRBV19
TGTGCCAGTAGTATAGAGGGCCGGTATAGCAATCAGCCCCAGCATTTT
CASSIEGRYSNQPQHF
>TRBJ1-1|-|-|TRBV6-5
TGTGCCAGCAGCCCGACGATGGGTGGCACTGAAGCTTTCTTT
CASSPTMGGTEAFF
>TRBJ2-2|-|-|TRBV20-1
TGCAGTGCCGAGAGGACCGGGGAGCTGTTTTTT
CSAERTGELFF
>TRBJ1-2|TRBD1|-|TRBV18
TGTGCCAGCTCCCATGGACAGGGGGGACGCTATGGCTACACCTTC
CASSHGQGGRYGYTF
>TRBJ2-7|TRBD2|-|TRBV27
TGTGCCAGCAGTCCCTCTAGCGGGAGTGGTGGCGAGCAGTACTTC
CASSPSSGSGGEQYF
>TRBJ2-1|TRBD2|-|TRBV29-1
TGCAGCGGGCAGCGGGGTGATTCAGGTGAGCAGTTCTTC
CSGQRGDSGEQFF
>TRBJ2-1|TRBD2|-|TRBV27
TGTGCCAGCAGTTACTTCCGACTAGCGGGAGTGGATGAGCAGTTCTTC
CASSYFRLAGVDEQFF
>TRBJ1-6|-|-|TRBV5-4
TGTGCCAGCAGCTTGGGAGGGACCGCCGATACACCCCTCCACTTT
CASSLGGTADTPLHF
>TRBJ1-2|-|few|TRBV5-1
TGCGCCAGCAGCTTGATACCGGGAGACTATGGCTACACCTTC
CASSLIPGDYGYTF
>TRBJ2-1|TRBD2|-|TRBV7-2
TGTGCCAGCAGCTTAGCGGGGGGGATCTACAATGAGCAGTTCTTC
CASSLAGGIYNEQFF
>TRBJ1-3|-|-|TRBV5-4
TGTGCCAGCAGCTTGACAGGGAGTGGAAACACCATATATTTT
CASSLTGSGNTIYF
>TRBJ2-2|TRBD1|-|TRBV7-9
TGTGCCAGCAGCGCCTACAGGGGGCATGGCGGGGAGCTGTTTTTT
CASSAYRGHGGELFF